Listed below are T cell receptor beta chains from one sample, sequenced in a study of neoadjuvant nivolumab and ipilimumab in lung cancer. TCRdb keeps only in-frame clones here, not all; method: immunoSEQ multiplex PCR. This sample yields 25,000 to 35,000 clones, of which about nine tenths are seen a single time; almost 5% belongs to the top ten. Specimen: peripheral blood, collected after neoadjuvant nivolumab, alone or with ipilimumab, at or shortly before surgery. These TCRs come from an adult with non-small cell lung cancer. Each CDR3 is given with its conserved first and last residue.

V gene: TRBV7-8; CDR3 protein: CASSPRDTLRLGYTF
V gene: TRBV5-1; CDR3 protein: CASSLNPQGDGYGYTF
V gene: TRBV7-2; CDR3 protein: CASSLAEGAGLEAFF
V gene: TRBV5-4; CDR3 protein: CASSPGVTNTGELFF
V gene: TRBV7-6; CDR3 protein: CASSTRTGREQTQYF
V gene: TRBV29-1; CDR3 protein: CSVEVWTGSNQETQYF
V gene: TRBV20-1; CDR3 protein: CSAKKIGYTF
V gene: TRBV7-8; CDR3 protein: CASSLVTGGRYTF
V gene: TRBV2; CDR3 protein: CARGVGGGQETQYF
V gene: TRBV15; CDR3 protein: CATSRELQETQYF
V gene: TRBV6-1; CDR3 protein: CASSELAGSYNEQFF
V gene: TRBV2; CDR3 protein: CASSVGGGATDTQYF
V gene: TRBV11-2; CDR3 protein: CASSLSNRETQYF
V gene: TRBV11-3; CDR3 protein: CASSLARAGPLLGEQFF
V gene: TRBV7-7; CDR3 protein: CASSLVARSDEQFF
V gene: TRBV5-4; CDR3 protein: CASSLGQSPDYEQYF
V gene: TRBV2; CDR3 protein: CASVGGASYEQYF
V gene: TRBV5-5; CDR3 protein: CASSLRSSTSSYEQYF
V gene: TRBV5-1; CDR3 protein: CASSLETQVSQTQYF
V gene: TRBV5-5; CDR3 protein: CASSLQGQAYEQYF
V gene: TRBV2; CDR3 protein: CASRARINSYEQYF
V gene: TRBV6-1; CDR3 protein: CASPGTGDEDTQYF
V gene: TRBV7-2; CDR3 protein: CASSRASGGQHEQFF